Reported below is one T cell receptor beta chain. Germline V gives CDR1 LNHDA, CDR2 SQIVND (reference sequence). The ends lost 3 bases at V and 12 bases at J; junction bases unmatched: 11. CDR3 length equals 15 residues. The sample belongs to a study of blood T cell repertoires in COVID-19. Study background: Acute and convalescent COVID-19 samples came from the United States, Italy and Spain.

TCRdb's table, derived via immunoSEQ multiplex PCR, lists solely in-frame clones and lacks some. The table lists about 210,000 clones, approximately 85% of them singletons, with more than 2% in the top ten. The V gene is TRBV19, the J gene TRBJ2-1, with TRBD2 matching over 10 bases. This sequence originates from a woman aged 70-85 years with COVID-19, enrolled during active disease. Material: peripheral blood. The DNA for the CDR3 is TGTGCCAGTAGTATGGGGGTAGCGGGAGGTCCGGGGCAGTTCTTC. Encoded protein: CASSMGVAGGPGQFF.